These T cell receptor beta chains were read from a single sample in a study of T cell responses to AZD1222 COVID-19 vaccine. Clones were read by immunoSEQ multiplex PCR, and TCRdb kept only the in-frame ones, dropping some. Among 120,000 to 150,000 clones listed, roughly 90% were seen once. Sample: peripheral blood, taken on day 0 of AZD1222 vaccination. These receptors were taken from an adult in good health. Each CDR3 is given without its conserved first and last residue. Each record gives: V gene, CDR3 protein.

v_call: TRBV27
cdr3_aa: ASSFPGTSGTLSYNEQF

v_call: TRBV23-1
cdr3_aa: ASSHRLRPIRLKMNTEAF

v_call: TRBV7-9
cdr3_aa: ASSSNRDYGNTIY

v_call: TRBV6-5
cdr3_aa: ASSYSRASYNEQF

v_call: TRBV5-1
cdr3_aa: ASSFQGSQETQY

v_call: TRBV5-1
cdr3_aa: ASSGSDNYGYT

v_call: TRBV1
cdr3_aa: TSSQDLGVCWGLFPDTQY

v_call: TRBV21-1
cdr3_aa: ASSRYRDLTTEAF

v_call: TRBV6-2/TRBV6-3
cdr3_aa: ASSSDRDPQPQH

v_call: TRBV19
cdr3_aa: ASSIGGQGRTGELF

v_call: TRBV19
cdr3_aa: ASGTGRPYEQY

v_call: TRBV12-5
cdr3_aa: ASGTGQITDTQY

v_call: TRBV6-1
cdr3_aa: ASGVTAKNEQF

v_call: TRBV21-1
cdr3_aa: ASSKADGQGEGNQPQH

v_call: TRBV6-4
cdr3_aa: ASSDSTSNTGELF

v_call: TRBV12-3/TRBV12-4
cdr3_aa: ASSLVEQF